This is a list of T cell receptor beta chains from one sample in a study of cytomegalovirus exposure and HLA in healthy donors. Generated by immunoSEQ multiplex PCR, the TCRdb table keeps only in-frame clones and is missing some. The data show more than 250,000 clones, with 87% seen just once and approximately 1% held by the top ten. Input material: PBMCs. These receptors were taken from a woman in her twenties or thirties in good health and CMV-seropositive. The conserved cysteine and the conserved F or W are not part of the CDR3 here.

v_call	j_call	cdr3_length	cdr3_aa
TRBV28	TRBJ2-7	10	ASSLSGYEQY
TRBV27	TRBJ1-4	16	ASTYHRDRLVTNEKLF
TRBV6-1	TRBJ1-1	11	ASIRSLNTEAF
TRBV7-3	TRBJ2-1	13	ASSPRGDSYNEQF
TRBV7-2	TRBJ2-7	13	ASANSLGGTYEQY
TRBV7-9	TRBJ2-7	14	ASSFESTGKSYEQY
TRBV5-1	TRBJ1-1	15	ASSFGTVNLLFTEAF
TRBV5-1	TRBJ1-2	13	ASSSTGTVNYGYT
TRBV9	TRBJ1-4	12	ASSWTGANEKLF
TRBV14	TRBJ2-2	12	ASSQVVLTGELF
TRBV28	TRBJ1-2	13	ASTVIGAGTHGYT
TRBV6-5	TRBJ1-2	13	ASSYVVGANYGYT
TRBV13	TRBJ1-5	13	ASSTGGYSNQPQH
TRBV25-1	TRBJ2-5	10	ASIGVLETQY
TRBV5-1	TRBJ1-1	14	ASRGKTGALNTEAF
TRBV6-1	TRBJ2-7	12	ASSDGTSGSVQY
TRBV18	TRBJ2-7	12	ASSPLGKDYEQY
TRBV2	TRBJ1-3	14	ASRADRRSSGNTIY
TRBV7-2	TRBJ1-6	13	ASSGQGAVDSPLH
TRBV5-1	TRBJ1-5	11	ASSVTVNQPQH
TRBV30	TRBJ1-3	11	AWNLGGFNTIY
TRBV28	TRBJ2-7	15	ASSLAPVTSGTGEQY
TRBV2	TRBJ2-1	13	ASSEWPGTYNEQF
TRBV2	TRBJ2-7	13	ASRELSGSGGEQY
TRBV18	TRBJ2-3	11	ASSWDSTDTQY
TRBV10-2	TRBJ2-3	11	ASSEPGTDTQY
TRBV25-1	TRBJ1-4	14	ASSGWTVATNEKLF
TRBV10-3	TRBJ1-2	12	AISDGTGGSGYT
TRBV5-5	TRBJ1-2	10	ASSLGGGGYT
TRBV15	TRBJ1-4	14	ATSRAVSQDNEKLF
TRBV29-1	TRBJ2-7	12	SVESGAGSYEQY
TRBV7-9	TRBJ2-5	13	ASSLDRGRNETQY
TRBV27	TRBJ2-3	10	ASSFDADTQY
TRBV1	TRBJ2-5	13	TSSQNVGGRETQY
TRBV15	TRBJ2-1	13	ATSISTVKGNEQF
TRBV11-2	TRBJ2-1	13	ASIRGLADYNEQF
TRBV11-2	TRBJ2-2	16	ASSPRVLAGWDTGELF
TRBV27	TRBJ2-7	18	ASSFSHPGLAGGLGYEQY
TRBV28	TRBJ1-4	12	ASSLDRVNEKLF
TRBV7-2	TRBJ2-7	13	ASSLGTTGTYEQY
TRBV2	TRBJ1-2	11	ASTDEGFYGYT
TRBV5-4	TRBJ2-1	14	ASSLSGRSSYNEQF
TRBV11-3	TRBJ1-1	12	ASSLGQGATEAF
TRBV27	TRBJ1-3	13	ASSLYGGPGNTIY
TRBV7-2	TRBJ2-7	12	ASSLGGQGYEQY
TRBV4-3	TRBJ1-2	12	ASSQGEFNYGYT
TRBV5-1	TRBJ2-1	14	ASSLAVTSVLNEQF
TRBV2	TRBJ2-7	11	ASSFSSVYEQY
TRBV5-4	TRBJ2-7	11	ASSFQGPYEQY
TRBV4-2	TRBJ1-5	13	ASSQESGTWQPQH
TRBV5-1	TRBJ2-2	13	ASNSGLANTGELF
TRBV5-6	TRBJ2-1	13	ASSAGGTTYNEQF
TRBV28	TRBJ1-5	15	ASSFRVGTLSNQPQH
TRBV6-4	TRBJ1-2	16	ASSDCVAQLIPNGGYT
TRBV28	TRBJ2-4	12	ASSVVGTLNIQY
TRBV13	TRBJ2-6	15	ASSLGLSGSGANVLT
TRBV30	TRBJ1-5	11	AWSVRGNQPQH